This T cell receptor beta chain was documented in a study of vaccination effects on CD4 cells after COVID-19. Study-wide results and limits: Common cold coronaviruses were cross-recognized by only 1 of 255 vaccine-induced clones in healthy vaccinees. Marked contraction was observed in infection-induced and vaccine-induced clones late after vaccination.

Sequencing was preceded by expansion of antigen-specific CD4+ T cells with viral peptide pools in the ViraFEST assay. Isolation of CD4+ T cells took place after around 10 days of culture. Previously uninfected by SARS-CoV-2, the vaccine recipients also showed negative nucleocapsid antibodies. A half-medium replacement with IL-2 medium was carried out on days 3 and 7. Note on this clone: No antigen is known for it. At one end the junction does not follow the germline gene, possibly because of a read error.

Sequencing was performed with immunoSEQ multiplex PCR; in TCRdb, only in-frame clones are kept and a portion is missing. Here the sample spans tens of thousands of clones, about four fifths being singletons. The length of the CDR3 is 15 residues. Per the germline V gene, CDR1 is SGHTA and CDR2 is FQGNSA. The input for sequencing was CD4+ T cells from PBMCs cultured with SARS-CoV-2 spike peptides, taken before COVID-19 vaccination. The TCR originated in a human donor who received a COVID-19 vaccine. V usage is TRBV7-2 and J usage is TRBJ2-3, with 8 bases identical to TRBD2. This chain's CDR3 is CASSVASGGADTQYF. The CDR3 DNA sequence: TGTGCCAGCAGCGTAGCCAGCGGGGGCGCAGATACGCAGTATTTT.